This T cell receptor (beta chain) emerged from a study of blood T cell repertoires in COVID-19. Overall study: From T cells, B-cell-depleted T cells, or PBMCs came the material, which was cDNA or gDNA.

This CDR3 has 17 residues. The V segment lost 1 base and the J segment 5 bases; nucleotides outside the gene matches: 7. Per the germline V gene, CDR1 is SNHLY and CDR2 is FYNNEI. In the authors' workflow: How many nucleated cells were present was estimated from reference gene primer amplification. Assay: immunoSEQ multiplex PCR; the TCRdb copy retains only in-frame clones and omits some. The V and J calls and clone size were taken over from that table, and D and trimming were inferred from the DNA. The sample has some 170,000 clones, more than 75% seen once. The sequencing input was peripheral blood. The chain combines TRBV2 with TRBJ2-1; 11 bases map to TRBD2. The origin of this receptor is a woman aged 70 to 79 with acute or convalescent COVID-19. The CDR3 region has the DNA TGTGCCAGCAGTGAAGAAGGGACTAGCGGTTTTCACAATGAGCAGTTCTTC. This translates into CASSEEGTSGFHNEQFF.